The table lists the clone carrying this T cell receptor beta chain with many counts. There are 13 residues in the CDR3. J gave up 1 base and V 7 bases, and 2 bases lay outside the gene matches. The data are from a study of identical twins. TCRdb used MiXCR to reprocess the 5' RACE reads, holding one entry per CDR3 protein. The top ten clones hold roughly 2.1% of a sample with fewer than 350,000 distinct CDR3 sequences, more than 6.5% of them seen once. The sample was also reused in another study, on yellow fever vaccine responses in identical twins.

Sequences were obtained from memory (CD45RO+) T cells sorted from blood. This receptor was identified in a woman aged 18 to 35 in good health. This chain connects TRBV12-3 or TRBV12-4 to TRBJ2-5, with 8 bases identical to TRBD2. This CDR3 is CASIREGQETQYF. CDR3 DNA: TGTGCCAGCATACGGGAGGGCCAAGAGACCCAGTACTTC.